Presented here are 24 T cell receptor beta chains from one specimen sequenced in a study of cytomegalovirus exposure and HLA in healthy donors. Primers: 60 Vbeta forward and 13 Jbeta reverse. Clones were sequenced by immunoSEQ multiplex PCR, and TCRdb holds only the in-frame ones, with some missing. In the table there are about 180,000 clones, roughly three quarters of which are singletons. Material: PBMCs. The receptors here all came from a woman aged 25 to 45 in good health and CMV-seropositive.

The genes are TRBV15 and TRBJ1-5; D not certain. Germline-derived CDR1 and CDR2 are LNHNV and YYDKDF (reference sequence). This CDR3 contains 15 residues. Trimming left V 0 bases short and J 4 bases short, with 10 bases between. The CDR3 nucleotides read TGTGCCACCAGCAGAGATGGAACAGATAATCAGCCCCAGCATTTT. This encodes CATSRDGTDNQPQHF.

The V and J genes are TRBV18 and TRBJ1-5; no definite D call. V was trimmed by 2 bases and J by 5 bases, leaving 4 bases between them. The CDR3 runs 12 residues. Looked up from germline, CDR1 is KGHSH and CDR2 is LQKENI. The CDR3 spells CASSPSDQPQHF. The CDR3 DNA reads TGTGCCAGCTCACCATCTGATCAGCCCCAGCATTTT.

This sequence joins TRBV4-3 and TRBJ2-2; TRBD1 aligns across 8 bases. Germline values: CDR1 LGHNA, CDR2 YSLEER. V shed 0 bases and J 0 bases; nucleotides not matched to a gene: 3. The CDR3 loop spans 17 amino acids. In DNA, the CDR3 is TGCGCCAGCAGCCAAGAATACAGGGGGTCGAACACCGGGGAGCTGTTTTTT. Translated, it gives CASSQEYRGSNTGELFF.

The CDR3: CASSTASSGNTIYF. CDR3 coding DNA: TGTGCCAGCAGCACTGCGTCCTCTGGAAACACCATATATTTT. The rearrangement links TRBV11-2 to TRBJ1-3; D ambiguous. Between the trimmed V and J ends, which lost 5 bases and 0 bases, there was a span of 8 bases. Germline CDR1 is SGHAT and CDR2 is FQNNGV. The CDR3 length is 14 residues.

The chain uses TRBV4-1 and TRBJ2-5; 8 bases map to TRBD1. This CDR3 has 13 residues. CDR1 and CDR2 from the germline V gene are MGHRA and YSYEKL. The V gene end was trimmed by 6 bases and the J gene end by 4 bases; junction bases not matched to a gene: 4. The CDR3 DNA reads TGCGCCAGCAGTTGGGACAGGCTAGAGACCCAGTACTTC. Translating it yields CASSWDRLETQYF.

The rearrangement joins TRBV6-5 to TRBJ1-2; 7 nucleotides align to TRBD1. The germline V gene encodes CDR1 MNHEY and CDR2 SVGAGI. This CDR3 comprises 13 residues. V shed 2 bases, J shed 14 bases, and the junction held 11 bases outside the gene matches. CDR3 coding DNA: TGTGCCAGCAGTTACGGGCAGGGGGATGTTGGGACCTTC. Encoded protein: CASSYGQGDVGTF.

The genes are TRBV19 and TRBJ1-4; possible D gene TRBD1, 5 bases. The CDR3 totals 15 residues. V dropped 3 bases and J dropped 12 bases, with 20 bases sitting between them. Germline values: CDR1 LNHDA, CDR2 SQIVND (reference sequence). The DNA for the CDR3 is TGTGCCAGTAGTATGACTGGGGCGCGTCATGTGGAACTGTTTTTT. Its translation is CASSMTGARHVELFF.

This clone came up a few times. V is TRBV6-4 and J is TRBJ1-6, with 8 nucleotides matching TRBD1. The V gene end was trimmed by 9 bases and the J gene end by 5 bases; junction bases not matched to a gene: 15. The CDR3 contains 17 residues. Germline assignment: CDR1 MRHNA and CDR2 SNTAGT. CDR3 protein: CARGQGAHPLNNSPLHF. In nucleotides, the CDR3 is TGTGCCAGGGGTCAGGGGGCCCACCCCCTAAATAATTCACCCCTCCACTTT.

Only a few counts were recorded for this clone. V gene TRBV4-3 combines with J gene TRBJ1-2, with TRBD1 identical over 8 bases. Losses at the gene ends were 0 bases for V and 8 bases for J; bases not matched to a gene: 11. This CDR3 spans 16 amino acids. The V gene's germline CDR1 is LGHNA and CDR2 YSLEER. CDR3 residues: CASSQDDPPGGGGYTF. As DNA, the CDR3 is TGCGCCAGCAGCCAAGACGACCCACCAGGGGGCGGCGGCTACACCTTC.

This chain uses TRBV4-3 with TRBJ2-2; possible D gene TRBD1, 5 bases. Between the trimmed V and J ends, which lost 3 bases and 0 bases, there was a span of 17 bases. The CDR3 has 18 amino acids. Germline CDR1 LGHNA, CDR2 YSLEER. CDR3 sequence reads: CASSQTFDRESNTGELFF. DNA of the CDR3: TGCGCCAGCAGCCAGACCTTTGACAGAGAGTCGAACACCGGGGAGCTGTTTTTT.

The genes are TRBV7-8 and TRBJ1-2; weak D call: TRBD1 (5 bases). With 2 bases removed from V and 2 bases from J, the gap between germline ends came to 6 bases. There are 13 residues in the CDR3. Germline V gene sequence: CDR1 SGHVS, CDR2 FQNEAQ. The CDR3 region has the DNA TGTGCCAGCAGCTTACCAGGGAACTATGGCTACACCTTC. The encoded protein is CASSLPGNYGYTF.

This clone has just one count. The chain joins TRBV4-3 to TRBJ1-6; 9 bases are a match to TRBD1. This CDR3 comprises 15 residues. CDR1 is LGHNA and CDR2 is YSLEER in the germline V gene. V dropped 4 bases and J dropped 7; count of bases not matched to a gene: 5. This CDR3 reads CASSRATGGNSPLHF. The CDR3 nucleotides read TGCGCCAGCAGCCGCGCGACAGGGGGAAATTCACCCCTCCACTTT.

The V call is TRBV9, the J call TRBJ1-2; 9 bases are a match to TRBD1. Germline CDR1 and CDR2: SGDLS and YYNGEE. The CDR3 is 13 residues long. V dropped 5 bases and J dropped 8; count of bases not matched to a gene: 7. CDR3 sequence (DNA): TGTGCCAGCAGAGGACAGGGGACGCGGGGCTACACCTTC. It yields the protein CASRGQGTRGYTF.

The V and J genes are TRBV2 and TRBJ2-1; 7 positions agree with TRBD2. The CDR3 has 16 amino acids. V trimming: 7 bases; J trimming: 2 bases; junction bases outside the gene matches: 11. Germline loops: CDR1 SNHLY, CDR2 FYNNEI. CDR3 bases: TGTGCCAGCAACCTCCCAGCGGGGTCAACCTACAATGAGCAGTTCTTC. Residues: CASNLPAGSTYNEQFF.

The chain couples TRBV30 to TRBJ2-1; 8 bases match TRBD1. The CDR3 extends over 18 amino acids. Germline CDR1 and CDR2: GTSNPN and SVGIG (reference sequence). V lost 7 bases and J lost 0; bases outside the gene matches: 17. CDR3 amino acids: CASRGDRISKSSYNEQFF. The CDR3, as DNA: TGTGCCTCCAGGGGGGACAGGATAAGTAAGAGCTCCTACAATGAGCAGTTCTTC.

Only a few counts were recorded for this clone. The rearrangement links TRBV6-5 to TRBJ2-7; the D gene is possibly TRBD1 (6 bases). V lost 8 bases to trimming and J lost 2 bases, with 13 bases between them. Germline V lookup: CDR1 MNHEY, CDR2 SVGAGI. This CDR3 comprises 13 residues. The CDR3 DNA is TGTGCCAGCCAGAGGGGGATTCCCTACGAGCAGTACTTC. Its protein is CASQRGIPYEQYF.

J is TRBJ2-1 and V is TRBV4-2; 8 nucleotides align to TRBD1. This CDR3 is built from 16 residues. CDR1 is LGHNA and CDR2 is YNFKEQ in the germline V gene. V lost 1 base and J lost 1; bases outside the gene matches: 3. Written as DNA, the CDR3 is TGTGCCAGCAGCCAAGGGACAGGGAAGTCCTACAATGAGCAGTTCTTC. Residues: CASSQGTGKSYNEQFF.

V and J are TRBV6-5 and TRBJ2-3; D is possibly TRBD1 (5 bases). The CDR3 is made up of 13 amino acids. Trimming took off 0 bases at V and 5 bases at J, with 6 bases between the two ends. Per the germline V gene, CDR1 is MNHEY and CDR2 is SVGAGI. The CDR3 DNA follows: TGTGCCAGCAGTTACTCGACAGAAGATACGCAGTATTTT. This gives the protein CASSYSTEDTQYF.

The chain is built from TRBV5-6 and TRBJ1-5; TRBD1 matches at 7 bases. V lost 4 bases to trimming and J lost 4 bases; unmatched junction nucleotides: 5. Per the germline V gene, CDR1 is SGHDT and CDR2 is YYEEEE. This CDR3 has 14 amino acids. CDR3 sequence: CASSQQGSNQPQHF. The CDR3 DNA reads as TGTGCCAGCAGCCAACAGGGGTCGAATCAGCCCCAGCATTTT.

V usage is TRBV7-9 and J usage is TRBJ2-5; the D is unclear. The J call may be wrong; the DNA end is better matched by TRBJ2-7. This CDR3 is built from 14 residues. CDR1 and CDR2 (germline): SEHNR, FQNEAQ (reference sequence). CDR3 nucleotide sequence: TGTGCCAGCAGCTTCCAGACAATTTCCTACGAGCAGTACTTC. It specifies CASSFQTISYEQYF.

This clone occurred a few times. V gene TRBV11-2 combines with J gene TRBJ1-4, with D hard to call. Trimming removed 3 bases at V and 5 bases at J, with 4 bases between. The V gene's germline CDR1 is SGHAT and CDR2 FQNNGV. This CDR3 has 12 amino acids. The CDR3 is CASSLRNEKLFF. The DNA of the CDR3 is TGTGCCAGCAGCTTGAGGAATGAAAAACTGTTTTTT.

The CDR3 loop is CATSPAGGQPQHF. The CDR3, as DNA: TGTGCCACCAGCCCGGCGGGGGGACAGCCCCAGCATTTT. The chain combines TRBV15 with TRBJ1-5; perhaps TRBD1 as D (5 bases). Looked up from germline, CDR1 is LNHNV and CDR2 is YYDKDF (reference sequence). CDR3 length equals 13 residues. Trimming removed 5 bases at V and 7 bases at J, with 12 bases between.

The CDR3 loop reads CSLGGGLQETQYF. The CDR3 nucleotides are TGCAGCCTCGGAGGGGGCCTCCAAGAGACCCAGTACTTC. V usage is TRBV29-1 and J usage is TRBJ2-5, with D possibly matching TRBD1 (7 bases). V dropped 8 bases and J dropped 1 base, with 14 bases sitting between them. Germline CDR1 SQVTM, CDR2 ANQGSEA. The CDR3 contains 13 residues. Together with reference TRBV29-1 and TRBJ2-5, the CDR3 gives the full variable domain: SAVISQKPSRDICQRGTSLTIQCQVDSQVTMMFWYRQQPGQSLTLIATANQGSEATYESGFVIDKFPISRPNLTFSTLTVSNMSPEDSSIYLCSLGGGLQETQYFGPGTRLLVL.

The rearrangement links TRBV27 to TRBJ1-1, with a possible D match to TRBD1 (6 bases). Trimming took off 1 base at V and 8 bases at J, with 14 bases between the two ends. The CDR3 is 14 residues long. Germline assignment: CDR1 MNHEY and CDR2 SMNVEV (reference sequence). CDR3 protein: CASSLFVTGTEAFF. CDR3 in DNA: TGTGCCAGCAGTTTATTCGTCACAGGGACCGAAGCTTTCTTT.